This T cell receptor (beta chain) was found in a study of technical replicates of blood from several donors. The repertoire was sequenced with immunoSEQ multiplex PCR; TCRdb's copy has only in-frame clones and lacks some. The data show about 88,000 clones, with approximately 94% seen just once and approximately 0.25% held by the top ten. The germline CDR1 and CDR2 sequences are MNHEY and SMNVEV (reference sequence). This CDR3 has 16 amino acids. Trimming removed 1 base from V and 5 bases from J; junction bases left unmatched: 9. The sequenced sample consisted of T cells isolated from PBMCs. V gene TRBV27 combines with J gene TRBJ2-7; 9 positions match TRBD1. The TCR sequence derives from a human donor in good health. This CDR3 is CASSLLPGQGVDEQYF. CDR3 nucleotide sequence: TGTGCCAGCAGTTTATTACCGGGACAGGGTGTCGACGAGCAGTACTTC.